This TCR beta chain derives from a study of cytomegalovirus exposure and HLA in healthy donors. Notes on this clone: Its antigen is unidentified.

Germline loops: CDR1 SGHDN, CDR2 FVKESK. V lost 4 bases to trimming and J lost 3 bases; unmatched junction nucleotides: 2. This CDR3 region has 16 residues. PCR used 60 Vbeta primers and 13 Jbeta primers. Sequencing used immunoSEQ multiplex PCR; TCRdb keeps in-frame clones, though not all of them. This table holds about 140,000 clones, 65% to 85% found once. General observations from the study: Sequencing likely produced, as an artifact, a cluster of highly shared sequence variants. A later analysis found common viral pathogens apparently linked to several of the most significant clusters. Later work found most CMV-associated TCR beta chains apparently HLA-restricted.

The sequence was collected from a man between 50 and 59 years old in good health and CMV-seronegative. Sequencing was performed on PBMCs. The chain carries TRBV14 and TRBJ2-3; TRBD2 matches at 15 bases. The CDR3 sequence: CASSPGTSGRTDTQYF. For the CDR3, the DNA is TGTGCCAGCAGCCCCGGGACTAGCGGGAGGACAGATACGCAGTATTTT.